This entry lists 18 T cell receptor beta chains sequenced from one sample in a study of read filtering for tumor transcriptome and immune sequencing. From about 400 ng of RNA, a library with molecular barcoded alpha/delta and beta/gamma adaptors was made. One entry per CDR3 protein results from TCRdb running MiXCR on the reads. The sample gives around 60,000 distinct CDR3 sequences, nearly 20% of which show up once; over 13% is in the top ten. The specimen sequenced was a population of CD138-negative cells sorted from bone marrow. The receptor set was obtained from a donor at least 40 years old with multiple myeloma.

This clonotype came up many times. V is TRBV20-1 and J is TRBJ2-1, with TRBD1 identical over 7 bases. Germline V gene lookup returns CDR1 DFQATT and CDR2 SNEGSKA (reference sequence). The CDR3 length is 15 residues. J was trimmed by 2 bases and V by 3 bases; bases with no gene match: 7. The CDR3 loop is CSARRPGQPYNEQFF. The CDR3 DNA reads TGCAGTGCTAGGAGGCCGGGACAGCCCTACAATGAGCAGTTCTTC.

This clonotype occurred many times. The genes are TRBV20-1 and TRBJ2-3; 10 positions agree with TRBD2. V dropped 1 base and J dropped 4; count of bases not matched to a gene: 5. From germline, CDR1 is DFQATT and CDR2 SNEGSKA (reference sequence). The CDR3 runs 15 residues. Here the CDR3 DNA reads TGCAGTGCTAGAGTTCTAGCGGGAGATCCAGATACGCAGTATTTT. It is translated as CSARVLAGDPDTQYF.

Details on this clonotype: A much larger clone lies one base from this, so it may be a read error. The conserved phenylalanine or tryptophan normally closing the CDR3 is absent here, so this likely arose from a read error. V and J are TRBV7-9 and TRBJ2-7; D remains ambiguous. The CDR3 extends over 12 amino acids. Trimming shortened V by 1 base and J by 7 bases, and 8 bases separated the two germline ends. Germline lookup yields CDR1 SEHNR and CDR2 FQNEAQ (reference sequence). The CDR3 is CASSLETVEQYS. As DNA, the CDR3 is TGTGCCAGCAGCTTAGAAACAGTTGAGCAGTACTCC.

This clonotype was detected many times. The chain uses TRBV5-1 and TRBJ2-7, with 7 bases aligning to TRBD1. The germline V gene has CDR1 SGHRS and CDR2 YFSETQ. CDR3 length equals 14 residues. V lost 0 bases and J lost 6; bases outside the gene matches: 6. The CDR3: CASSLGQGLGEQYF. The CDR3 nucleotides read TGCGCCAGCAGCTTGGGACAGGGTCTCGGCGAGCAGTACTTC.

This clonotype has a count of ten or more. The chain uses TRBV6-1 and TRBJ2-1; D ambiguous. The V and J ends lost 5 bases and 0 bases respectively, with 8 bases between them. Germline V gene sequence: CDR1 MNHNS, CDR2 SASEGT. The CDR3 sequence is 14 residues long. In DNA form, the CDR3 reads TGTGCCAGCAGTATAGGGAACTCCTACAATGAGCAGTTCTTC. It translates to CASSIGNSYNEQFF.

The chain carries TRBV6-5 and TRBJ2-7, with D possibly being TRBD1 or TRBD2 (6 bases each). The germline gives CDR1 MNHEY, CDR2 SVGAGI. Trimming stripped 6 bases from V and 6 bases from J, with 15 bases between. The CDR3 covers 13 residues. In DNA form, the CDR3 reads TGTGCCAGCAGCTCTAGCGTCAGGGGCGAGCAGTACTTC. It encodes CASSSSVRGEQYF.

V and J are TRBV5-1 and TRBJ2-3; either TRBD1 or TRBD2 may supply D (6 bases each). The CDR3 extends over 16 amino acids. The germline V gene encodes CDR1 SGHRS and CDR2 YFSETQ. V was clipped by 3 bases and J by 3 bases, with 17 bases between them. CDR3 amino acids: CASSSRARGRTDTQYF. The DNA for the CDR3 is TGCGCCAGCAGCTCCCGGGCCCGGGGGCGGACAGATACGCAGTATTTT.

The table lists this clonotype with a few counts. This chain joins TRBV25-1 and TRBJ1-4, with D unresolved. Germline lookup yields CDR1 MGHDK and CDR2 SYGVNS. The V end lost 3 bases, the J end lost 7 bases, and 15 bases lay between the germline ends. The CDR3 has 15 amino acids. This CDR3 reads CASSENRVTGEKLFF. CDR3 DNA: TGTGCCAGCAGTGAGAATAGAGTCACCGGTGAAAAACTGTTTTTT. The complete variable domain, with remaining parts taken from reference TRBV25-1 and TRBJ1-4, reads EADIYQTPRYLVIGTGKKITLECSQTMGHDKMYWYQQDPGMELHLIHYSYGVNSTEKGDLSSESTVSRIRTEHFPLTLESARPSHTSQYLCASSENRVTGEKLFFGSGTQLSVL.

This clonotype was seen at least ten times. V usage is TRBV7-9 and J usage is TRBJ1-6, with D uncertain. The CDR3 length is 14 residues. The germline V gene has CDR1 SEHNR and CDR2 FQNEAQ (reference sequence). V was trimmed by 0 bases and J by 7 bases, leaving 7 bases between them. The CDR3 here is CASSLASGNSPLHF. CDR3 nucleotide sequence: TGTGCCAGCAGCTTAGCGTCCGGGAATTCACCCCTCCACTTT. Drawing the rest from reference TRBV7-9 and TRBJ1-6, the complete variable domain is DTGVSQNPRHKITKRGQNVTFRCDPISEHNRLYWYRQTLGQGPEFLTYFQNEAQLEKSRLLSDRFSAERPKGSFSTLEIQRTEQGDSAMYLCASSLASGNSPLHFGNGTRLTVT.

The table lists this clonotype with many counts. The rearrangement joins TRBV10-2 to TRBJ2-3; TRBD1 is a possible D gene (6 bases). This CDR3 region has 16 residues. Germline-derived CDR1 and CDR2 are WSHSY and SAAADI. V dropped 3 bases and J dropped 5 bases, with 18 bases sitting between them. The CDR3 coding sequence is TGCGCCAGCAGTGACTCCCTCACAGGGCCCGGAGATACGCAGTATTTT. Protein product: CASSDSLTGPGDTQYF.

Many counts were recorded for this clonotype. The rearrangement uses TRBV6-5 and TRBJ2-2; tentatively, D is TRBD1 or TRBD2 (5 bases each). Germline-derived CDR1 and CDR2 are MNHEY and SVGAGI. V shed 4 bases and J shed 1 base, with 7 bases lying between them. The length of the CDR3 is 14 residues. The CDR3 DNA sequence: TGTGCCAGCAGTTTGGGACGGAACACCGGGGAGCTGTTTTTT. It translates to CASSLGRNTGELFF.

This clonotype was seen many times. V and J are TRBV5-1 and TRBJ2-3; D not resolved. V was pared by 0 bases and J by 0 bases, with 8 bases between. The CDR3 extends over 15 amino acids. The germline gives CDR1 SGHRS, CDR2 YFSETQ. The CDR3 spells CASSLEHHSTDTQYF. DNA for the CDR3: TGCGCCAGCAGCTTGGAACACCACAGCACAGATACGCAGTATTTT.

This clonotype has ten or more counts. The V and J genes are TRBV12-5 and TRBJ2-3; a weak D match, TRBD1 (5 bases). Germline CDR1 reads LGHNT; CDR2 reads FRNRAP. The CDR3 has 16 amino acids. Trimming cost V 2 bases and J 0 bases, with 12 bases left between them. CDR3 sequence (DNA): TGTGCTAGTGGTTTGATCAGACAGTCTAGCACAGATACGCAGTATTTT. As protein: CASGLIRQSSTDTQYF. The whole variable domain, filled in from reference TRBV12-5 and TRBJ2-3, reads DARVTQTPRHKVTEMGQEVTMRCQPILGHNTVFWYRQTMMQGLELLAYFRNRAPLDDSGMPKDRFSAEMPDATLATLKIQPSEPRDSAVYFCASGLIRQSSTDTQYFGPGTRLTVL.

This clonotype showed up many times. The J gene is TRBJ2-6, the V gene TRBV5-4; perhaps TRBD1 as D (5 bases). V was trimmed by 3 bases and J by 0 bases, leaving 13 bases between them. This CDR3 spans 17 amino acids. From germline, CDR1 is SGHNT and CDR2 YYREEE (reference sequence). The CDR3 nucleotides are TGTGCCAGCAGCTCGGCAGGGAAGGGCTCTGGGGCCAACGTCCTGACTTTC. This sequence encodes CASSSAGKGSGANVLTF.

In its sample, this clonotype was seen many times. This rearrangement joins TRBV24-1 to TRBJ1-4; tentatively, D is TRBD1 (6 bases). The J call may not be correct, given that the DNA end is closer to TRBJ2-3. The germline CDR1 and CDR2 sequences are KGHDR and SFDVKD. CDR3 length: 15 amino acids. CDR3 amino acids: CATSEPTGGDNTQYF. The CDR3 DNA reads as TGTGCCACCAGTGAACCGACAGGAGGAGATAATACGCAGTATTTT.

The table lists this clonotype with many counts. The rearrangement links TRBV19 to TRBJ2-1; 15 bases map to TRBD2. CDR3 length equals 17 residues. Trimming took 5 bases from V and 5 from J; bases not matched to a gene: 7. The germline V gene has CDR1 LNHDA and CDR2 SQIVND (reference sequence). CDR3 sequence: CASSRRTSGRVNNEQFF. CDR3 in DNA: TGTGCCAGTAGTCGACGGACTAGCGGGAGGGTTAACAATGAGCAGTTCTTC.

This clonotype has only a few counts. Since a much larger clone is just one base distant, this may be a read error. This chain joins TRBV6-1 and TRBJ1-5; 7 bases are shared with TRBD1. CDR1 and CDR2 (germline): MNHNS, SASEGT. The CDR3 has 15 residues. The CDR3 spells CASIGGGGGDQPQRF. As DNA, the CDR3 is TGTGCCAGCATTGGGGGAGGAGGGGGCGATCAGCCCCAGCGTTTT.

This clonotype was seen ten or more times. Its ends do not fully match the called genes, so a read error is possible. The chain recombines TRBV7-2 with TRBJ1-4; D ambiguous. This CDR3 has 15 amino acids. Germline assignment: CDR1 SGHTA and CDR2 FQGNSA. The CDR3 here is CASSLAGTTNEKLFF. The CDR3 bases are TGTGCCAGCAGCCTAGCCGGGACAACTAATGAAAAACTGTTTTTT.